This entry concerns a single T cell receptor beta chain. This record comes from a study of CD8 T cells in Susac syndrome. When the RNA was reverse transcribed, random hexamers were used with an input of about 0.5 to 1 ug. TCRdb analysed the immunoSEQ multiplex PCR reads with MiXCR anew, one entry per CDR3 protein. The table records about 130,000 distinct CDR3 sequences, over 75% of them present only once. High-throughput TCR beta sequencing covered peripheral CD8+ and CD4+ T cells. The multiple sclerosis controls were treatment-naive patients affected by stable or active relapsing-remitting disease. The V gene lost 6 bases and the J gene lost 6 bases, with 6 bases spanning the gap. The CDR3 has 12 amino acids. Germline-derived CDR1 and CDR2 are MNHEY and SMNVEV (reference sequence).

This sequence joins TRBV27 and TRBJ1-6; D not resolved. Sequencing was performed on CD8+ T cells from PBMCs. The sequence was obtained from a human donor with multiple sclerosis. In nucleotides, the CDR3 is TGTGCCAGCAGCAATAGTAATTCACCCCTCCACTTT. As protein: CASSNSNSPLHF.